A single sample is the source of the 32 T cell receptor beta chains below, sequenced in a study of T cells in Graves' hyperthyroidism and ophthalmopathy. Amplified TCR beta CDR3 regions came from RNA transcripts. Primed by the HTBI set, a first-round RT-PCR was run on the TCR CDR3. TCRdb passed the multiplex PCR reads through MiXCR, listing each CDR3 protein once. The data contain 600,000 to 700,000 distinct CDR3 sequences, roughly 14% of them singletons. The sequenced sample consisted of blood. The receptors here all came from a woman in her forties with Graves' ophthalmopathy.

This clonotype came up many times. The V call is TRBV4-2, the J call TRBJ2-5; the match to TRBD2 covers 13 bases. Germline-derived CDR1 and CDR2 are LGHNA and YNFKEQ. The CDR3 extends over 17 amino acids. Trimming at V came to 4 bases and at J to 5 bases, leaving 10 bases not matched to a gene. The CDR3 here is CASSPGGLAGVGETQYF. The DNA for the CDR3 is TGTGCCAGCAGCCCCGGAGGACTAGCGGGAGTGGGTGAGACCCAGTACTTC.

This clonotype was seen at least ten times. This chain joins TRBV6-5 and TRBJ2-7, with D maybe TRBD1 (5 bases). Germline V gene data show CDR1 as MNHEY and CDR2 as SVGAGI. This CDR3 region has 14 residues. Trimming stripped 0 bases from V and 2 bases from J, with 8 bases between. The CDR3 DNA sequence: TGTGCCAGCAGTTACTCGACAGCGACCTACGAGCAGTACTTC. This gives the protein CASSYSTATYEQYF.

This clonotype was counted many times. The chain has TRBV12-3 or TRBV12-4 and TRBJ2-2, with D possibly called TRBD1 or TRBD2 (5 bases each). CDR3 size: 14 residues. Between the trimmed V and J ends, which lost 7 bases and 1 base, there was a span of 10 bases. The CDR3 nucleotides read TGTGCCAGCACTGGGACCCGGAACACCGGGGAGCTGTTTTTT. Translating it yields CASTGTRNTGELFF.

In its sample, this clonotype was seen many times. This sequence joins TRBV28 and TRBJ2-7, with 7 bases aligning to TRBD2. V trimming: 2 bases; J trimming: 0 bases; junction bases outside the gene matches: 10. Germline loops: CDR1 MDHEN, CDR2 SYDVKM. The CDR3 contains 17 residues. CDR3 sequence (DNA): TGTGCCAGCAGTTTAGTTCTTAGGGACTACAACTCCTACGAGCAGTACTTC. It yields the protein CASSLVLRDYNSYEQYF. Full variable domain (rest looked up from reference TRBV28 and TRBJ2-7): DVKVTQSSRYLVKRTGEKVFLECVQDMDHENMFWYRQDPGLGLRLIYFSYDVKMKEKGDIPEGYSVSREKKERFSLILESASTNQTSMYLCASSLVLRDYNSYEQYFGPGTRLTVT.

This clonotype was detected many times. This chain uses TRBV19 with TRBJ1-5; maybe TRBD1 (6 bases). This CDR3 spans 13 amino acids. V lost 6 bases and J 5 bases, leaving 11 bases between the germline ends. Germline V gives CDR1 LNHDA, CDR2 SQIVND (reference sequence). Here the CDR3 DNA reads TGTGCCAGTAGCATACAGGGTTATCAGCCCCAGCATTTT. Residues: CASSIQGYQPQHF.

Many counts were recorded for this clonotype. The V and J genes are TRBV7-2 and TRBJ1-3; tentative D call: TRBD1 (5 bases). This CDR3 comprises 13 residues. With 0 bases removed from V and 8 bases from J, the gap between germline ends came to 8 bases. Germline V gene data show CDR1 as SGHTA and CDR2 as FQGNSA. The CDR3 protein is CASSLAGVDTIYF. In DNA form, the CDR3 reads TGTGCCAGCAGCTTAGCGGGGGTGGACACCATATATTTT.

This clonotype was recorded a few times. The rearrangement links TRBV14 to TRBJ2-7; D may match TRBD1 or TRBD2 (6 bases each). CDR3 length: 15 residues. V lost 1 base to trimming and J lost 3 bases, with 13 bases between them. Looked up from germline, CDR1 is SGHDN and CDR2 is FVKESK. This CDR3 is CASSQGGTLRYEQYF. In nucleotides, the CDR3 is TGTGCCAGCAGCCAAGGCGGGACACTGCGCTACGAGCAGTACTTC.

This clonotype was seen repeatedly, ten times or more. The J gene is TRBJ2-7, the V gene TRBV14; 8 nucleotides agree with TRBD1. The CDR3 runs to 15 residues. Looked up from germline, CDR1 is SGHDN and CDR2 is FVKESK. Unmatched junction bases numbered 3, after V lost 1 base and J lost 1 base. The chain's CDR3 is CASSQGQGLSYEQYF. CDR3 nucleotides: TGTGCCAGCAGCCAAGGACAGGGGCTATCCTACGAGCAGTACTTC.

This clonotype was seen many times. This sequence joins TRBV6-2 or TRBV6-3 and TRBJ1-1; D ambiguous. Trimming left V 1 base short and J 3 bases short, with 6 bases between. The CDR3 covers 13 residues. Germline assignment: CDR1 MNHEY and CDR2 SVGEGT. The CDR3 region has the DNA TGTGCCAGCAGTTACTTTAGAGACACTGAAGCTTTCTTT. It codes for CASSYFRDTEAFF.

The sample holds many counts of this clonotype. This rearrangement joins TRBV18 to TRBJ1-2; tentatively, D is TRBD1 (5 bases). CDR3 size: 13 residues. Germline V gene lookup returns CDR1 KGHSH and CDR2 LQKENI. V lost 4 bases, J lost 6 bases, and 12 bases lay in between. The CDR3 protein is CASSRPGGDGYTF. The DNA for the CDR3 is TGTGCCAGCTCACGTCCTGGGGGTGATGGCTACACCTTC.

This clonotype was seen ten or more times. V is TRBV6-2 or TRBV6-3 and J is TRBJ1-2; 9 bases are shared with TRBD1. Germline-derived CDR1 and CDR2 are MNHEY and SVGEGT. V lost 2 bases and J lost 8; bases outside the gene matches: 6. The CDR3 is made up of 14 amino acids. CDR3 loop: CASSYPDRGRGYTF. In DNA, the CDR3 is TGTGCCAGCAGTTACCCGGACAGGGGTCGCGGCTACACCTTC.

This clonotype occurred many times. V and J are TRBV28 and TRBJ1-2; weak D call: TRBD1 (5 bases). In germline, CDR1 is MDHEN, CDR2 SYDVKM. There are 13 residues in the CDR3. Trimming shortened V by 6 bases and J by 2 bases, and 10 bases separated the two germline ends. In DNA, the CDR3 is TGTGCCAGCAGCGCCGACAGCAACTATGGCTACACCTTC. Translated: CASSADSNYGYTF.

The sample holds many counts of this clonotype. The rearrangement uses TRBV12-3 or TRBV12-4 and TRBJ2-4, with unresolved D. V was cut by 3 bases and J by 3 bases, with 9 bases left in between. CDR3 length: 14 residues. The CDR3 DNA is TGTGCCAGCAGTTTCTGGGATAGCAAAAACATTCAGTACTTC. This sequence encodes CASSFWDSKNIQYF.

The table lists this clonotype with many counts. The DNA for the CDR3 is TGTGCCAGCAGCGCCGACAGGGATTGGGACACTGAAGCTTTCTTT. Its translation is CASSADRDWDTEAFF. V is TRBV9 and J is TRBJ1-1; 7 positions agree with TRBD1. CDR1 and CDR2 (germline): SGDLS, YYNGEE. This CDR3 contains 15 residues. The V segment lost 3 bases and the J segment 3 bases; nucleotides outside the gene matches: 8.

This clonotype was seen only a few times. The chain recombines TRBV10-3 with TRBJ2-2; 9 positions agree with TRBD2. Germline CDR1 is ENHRY and CDR2 is SYGVKD. The CDR3 totals 17 residues. With V trimmed by 3 bases and J by 4 bases, 9 bases remained unmatched. CDR3 in DNA: TGTGCCATCAGTGAACTCACCGGGACTAGCTTCACCGGGGAGCTGTTTTTT. The encoded protein is CAISELTGTSFTGELFF.

This clonotype was found many times. The chain is built from TRBV6-5 and TRBJ1-2; D possibly corresponds to TRBD1 (6 bases). The V gene's germline CDR1 is MNHEY and CDR2 SVGAGI. This CDR3 is built from 16 residues. Trimming removed 2 bases from V and 5 bases from J, with 18 bases in between. CDR3 residues: CASSYSYRERDYGYTF. The CDR3 region has the DNA TGTGCCAGCAGTTACAGCTACAGGGAGCGGGATTATGGCTACACCTTC.

The chain carries TRBV12-5 and TRBJ2-5; 10 nucleotides line up with TRBD2. CDR3 length: 15 residues. The germline V gene has CDR1 LGHNT and CDR2 FRNRAP. V lost 7 bases and J lost 2; bases outside the gene matches: 7. The CDR3 sequence: CASATGTSDQETQYF. The CDR3 nucleotides are TGTGCTAGTGCCACTGGGACTAGCGATCAAGAGACCCAGTACTTC. Full variable domain (missing parts from reference TRBV12-5 and TRBJ2-5): DARVTQTPRHKVTEMGQEVTMRCQPILGHNTVFWYRQTMMQGLELLAYFRNRAPLDDSGMPKDRFSAEMPDATLATLKIQPSEPRDSAVYFCASATGTSDQETQYFGPGTRLLVL.

This clonotype was picked up many times. The V call is TRBV5-1, the J call TRBJ2-2, with 7 positions matching TRBD1. In germline, CDR1 is SGHRS, CDR2 YFSETQ. The CDR3 contains 16 residues. The junction had 6 bases not matched to a gene; V was cut back by 3 bases and J by 1 base. The CDR3 loop reads CASSWQAGGNTGELFF. For the CDR3, the DNA is TGCGCCAGCAGCTGGCAGGCAGGGGGGAACACCGGGGAGCTGTTTTTT.

This clonotype was counted ten times or more. V usage is TRBV12-3 or TRBV12-4 and J usage is TRBJ2-5; a possible D gene is TRBD1 (6 bases). This CDR3 has 14 amino acids. Between the trimmed V and J ends, which lost 6 bases and 2 bases, there was a span of 13 bases. CDR3 sequence: CASSRDTVQETQYF. The CDR3 DNA sequence: TGTGCCAGCAGCCGGGACACTGTACAAGAGACCCAGTACTTC.

Only a few counts were recorded for this clonotype. The V gene is TRBV14, the J gene TRBJ2-5; the D gene could be TRBD1 or TRBD2 (5 bases each). The CDR3 extends over 16 amino acids. V lost 2 bases, J lost 0 bases, and 13 bases lay in between. CDR1 and CDR2 (germline): SGHDN, FVKESK. CDR3: CASSQHRGLYQETQYF. Here the CDR3 DNA reads TGTGCCAGCAGCCAACACCGGGGCTTGTACCAAGAGACCCAGTACTTC. The full variable domain, with the rest looked up from reference TRBV14 and TRBJ2-5, is EAGVTQFPSHSVIEKGQTVTLRCDPISGHDNLYWYRRVMGKEIKFLLHFVKESKQDESGMPNNRFLAERTGGTYSTLKVQPAELEDSGVYFCASSQHRGLYQETQYFGPGTRLLVL.

This clonotype was detected ten times or more. The chain joins TRBV28 to TRBJ2-3, with D perhaps TRBD2 (5 bases). V lost 6 bases and J 6 bases, leaving 22 bases between the germline ends. Germline V gene lookup returns CDR1 MDHEN and CDR2 SYDVKM. There are 16 residues in the CDR3. The CDR3 nucleotides read TGTGCCAGCAGAAACGCCCGGCGGGCATTGGTTGATACGCAGTATTTT. Protein product: CASRNARRALVDTQYF.

The chain is built from TRBV5-8 and TRBJ1-1; D remains ambiguous. The germline V gene encodes CDR1 SGHTS and CDR2 YDEGEE. V was trimmed by 0 bases and J by 12 bases, leaving 21 bases between them. The CDR3 is 15 residues long. CDR3 nucleotides: TGTGCCAGCAGCTTGGTTAGGAGAGGGCGTGACTCAACTTTCTTT. As protein: CASSLVRRGRDSTFF.

This clonotype was observed many times. This chain connects TRBV24-1 to TRBJ1-5; the D gene is possibly TRBD1 (5 bases). There are 16 residues in the CDR3. Germline-derived CDR1 and CDR2 are KGHDR and SFDVKD. With 5 bases removed from V and 3 bases from J, the gap between germline ends came to 16 bases. CDR3 residues: CATSGGAGDINQPQHF. The CDR3 DNA reads as TGTGCCACCAGTGGAGGGGCGGGGGATATCAATCAGCCCCAGCATTTT.

This clonotype occurred many times. The rearrangement joins TRBV19 to TRBJ2-7; 7 bases are a match to TRBD1. Germline values: CDR1 LNHDA, CDR2 SQIVND (reference sequence). After removal of 6 bases from V and 3 bases from J, the junction contained 14 bases not matched to a gene. This CDR3 contains 16 residues. The CDR3 is CASSIKSRDSLYEQYF. CDR3 nucleotides: TGTGCCAGTAGCATTAAGTCCCGGGACAGTCTCTACGAGCAGTACTTC.

This rearrangement joins TRBV6-2 or TRBV6-3 to TRBJ2-5; TRBD1 matches 9 bases. CDR1 is MNHEY, CDR2 SVGEGT, per germline. The CDR3 runs to 17 residues. V shed 6 bases, J shed 1 base, and the junction held 12 bases outside the gene matches. The CDR3 spells CASRPDPGTGSQETQYF. CDR3 nucleotide sequence: TGTGCCAGCAGACCAGACCCCGGGACAGGGAGCCAAGAGACCCAGTACTTC.

This clonotype has at least ten counts. The chain uses TRBV11-3 and TRBJ1-5; 9 positions match TRBD1. V lost 2 bases and J lost 0; bases outside the gene matches: 5. Per germline, CDR1 SGHNT and CDR2 YENEEA. The CDR3 runs to 17 residues. CDR3: CASSLPRDRDSNQPQHF. CDR3 DNA sequence: TGTGCCAGCAGCTTACCTCGGGACAGGGATAGCAATCAGCCCCAGCATTTT.

This clonotype turned up a few times. The rearrangement uses TRBV12-3 or TRBV12-4 and TRBJ1-1; weak D call: TRBD1 (5 bases). Trimming shortened V by 4 bases and J by 0 bases, and 18 bases separated the two germline ends. This CDR3 spans 17 amino acids. The CDR3 here is CASSSPLRGRLNTEAFF. CDR3 DNA: TGTGCCAGCAGTTCCCCCCTAAGGGGCAGATTGAACACTGAAGCTTTCTTT.

This clonotype appeared many times. The chain links TRBV10-3 to TRBJ2-5; 14 bases are a match to TRBD2. The germline gives CDR1 ENHRY, CDR2 SYGVKD. V shed 8 bases, J shed 4 bases, and the junction held 3 bases outside the gene matches. The CDR3 covers 14 residues. The CDR3 reads CAIGGLAGVETQYF. The CDR3 DNA reads TGTGCCATCGGGGGACTAGCGGGAGTAGAGACCCAGTACTTC.

This clonotype showed up many times. The CDR3 bases are TGTGCCAGCAGTGAAGCGGTAAGGGTGGTGAATCAGCCCCAGCATTTT. Translating gives CASSEAVRVVNQPQHF. The J gene is TRBJ1-5, the V gene TRBV6-1; no firm D call. The CDR3 runs to 16 residues. The germline gives CDR1 MNHNS, CDR2 SASEGT. The V and J ends lost 0 bases and 4 bases respectively, with 13 bases between them.

Only a few counts were recorded for this clonotype. The chain couples TRBV19 to TRBJ2-3, with a tentative D call TRBD2 (5 bases). Deletions cut 5 bases from V and 6 bases from J, with 12 bases between. The germline V gene encodes CDR1 LNHDA and CDR2 SQIVND (reference sequence). The CDR3 runs to 13 residues. In DNA, the CDR3 is TGTGCCAGTAGTCCTGGACTTGCGGATACGCAGTATTTT. It specifies CASSPGLADTQYF.

This chain uses TRBV28 with TRBJ1-1; tentative D call: TRBD1 (5 bases). Germline CDR1 MDHEN, CDR2 SYDVKM. This CDR3 is 14 amino acids long. V gave up 6 bases and J gave up 5 bases, with 16 bases separating them. This chain's CDR3 is CASSLHRWGTEAFF. CDR3 DNA sequence: TGTGCCAGCAGCCTGCATCGGTGGGGGACTGAAGCTTTCTTT.

This clonotype was seen repeatedly, ten times or more. The V call is TRBV30, the J call TRBJ1-2; D uncertain. V was cut by 1 base and J by 5 bases, with 8 bases left in between. CDR1 and CDR2 from the germline V gene are GTSNPN and SVGIG (reference sequence). CDR3 length: 12 amino acids. The DNA of the CDR3 is TGTGCCTGGAGTGGCGCCCCGTATGGCTACACCTTC. This encodes CAWSGAPYGYTF.